Given below is one T cell receptor beta chain in context. This sample is part of a study of blood T cell repertoires in COVID-19. Background on the study: Samples came from the United States, Italy and Spain, spanning acute and convalescent COVID-19.

Clones were sequenced by immunoSEQ multiplex PCR, and TCRdb holds only the in-frame ones, with some missing. The table lists some 330,000 clones, 92% of them singletons. Trimming removed 4 bases at V and 6 bases at J, with 12 bases between. This CDR3 spans 13 amino acids. Germline assignment: CDR1 SGHRS and CDR2 YFSETQ. This study enrolled people aged 18 to 89 from about 26 US geographic areas. Assignment of participants to cohorts was predicated upon participant-reported clinical history. Two negative PCRs, clearance, or symptom resolution had been documented for recovered Cohort 3 donors. Sequencing input: PBMCs or T cells enriched from blood (not recorded which). This clonotype was sampled from a woman in her twenties or thirties who had recovered from COVID-19. This chain connects TRBV5-1 to TRBJ2-3; no clear D. The CDR3 is CASSEAVSDTQYF. CDR3 coding DNA: TGCGCCAGCAGCGAGGCAGTCTCGGATACGCAGTATTTT.